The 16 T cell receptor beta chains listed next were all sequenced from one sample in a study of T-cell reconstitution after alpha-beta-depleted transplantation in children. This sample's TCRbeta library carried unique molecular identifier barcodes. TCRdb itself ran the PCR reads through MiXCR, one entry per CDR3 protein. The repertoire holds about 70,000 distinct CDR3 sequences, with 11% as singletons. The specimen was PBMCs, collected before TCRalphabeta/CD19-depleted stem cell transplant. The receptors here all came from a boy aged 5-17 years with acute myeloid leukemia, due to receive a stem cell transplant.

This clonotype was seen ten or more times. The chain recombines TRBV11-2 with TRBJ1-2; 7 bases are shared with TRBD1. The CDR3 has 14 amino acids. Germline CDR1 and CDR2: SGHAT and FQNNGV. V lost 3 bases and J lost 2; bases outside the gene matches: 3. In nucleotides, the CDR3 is TGTGCCAGCAGCTTGAGGGGGCGGAACTATGGCTACACCTTC. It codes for CASSLRGRNYGYTF. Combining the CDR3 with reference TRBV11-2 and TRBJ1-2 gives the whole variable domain EAGVAQSPRYKIIEKRQSVAFWCNPISGHATLYWYQQILGQGPKLLIQFQNNGVVDDSQLPKDRFSAERLKGVDSTLKIQPAKLEDSAVYLCASSLRGRNYGYTFGSGTRLTVV.

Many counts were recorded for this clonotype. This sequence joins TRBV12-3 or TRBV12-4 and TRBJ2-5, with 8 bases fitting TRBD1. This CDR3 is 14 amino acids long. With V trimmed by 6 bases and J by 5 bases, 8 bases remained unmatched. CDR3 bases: TGTGCCAGCAGCTTAACAGGGGGTGTCGAGACCCAGTACTTC. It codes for CASSLTGGVETQYF.

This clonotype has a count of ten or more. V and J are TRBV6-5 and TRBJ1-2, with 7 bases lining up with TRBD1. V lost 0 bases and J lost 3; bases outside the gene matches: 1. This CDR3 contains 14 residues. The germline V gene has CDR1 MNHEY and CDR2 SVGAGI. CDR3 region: CASSYSGGDYGYTF. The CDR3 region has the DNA TGTGCCAGCAGTTACTCAGGGGGCGACTATGGCTACACCTTC.

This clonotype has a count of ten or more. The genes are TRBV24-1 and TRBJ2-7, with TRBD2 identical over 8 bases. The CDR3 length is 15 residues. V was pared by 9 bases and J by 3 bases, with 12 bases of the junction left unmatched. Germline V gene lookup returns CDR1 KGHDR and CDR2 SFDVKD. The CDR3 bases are TGTGCCACCCCGATTAGCCAGCGGGAGAACTACGAGCAGTACGTC. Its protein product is CATPISQRENYEQYV.

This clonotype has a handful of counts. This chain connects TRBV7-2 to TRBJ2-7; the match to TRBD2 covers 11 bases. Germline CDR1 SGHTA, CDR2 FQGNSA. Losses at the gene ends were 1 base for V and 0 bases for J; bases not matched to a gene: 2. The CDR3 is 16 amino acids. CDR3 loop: CASSLEGTSGSYEQYF. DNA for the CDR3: TGTGCCAGCAGCTTAGAAGGGACTAGCGGCTCCTACGAGCAGTACTTC.

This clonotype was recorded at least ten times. CDR3 sequence: CASSLVPPYTEAFF. The CDR3 region has the DNA TGTGCCAGCAGTTTGGTTCCCCCTTACACTGAAGCTTTCTTT. The rearrangement uses TRBV12-3 or TRBV12-4 and TRBJ1-1; no clear D gene. Between the trimmed V and J ends, which lost 3 bases and 3 bases, there was a span of 11 bases. CDR3 length: 14 residues.

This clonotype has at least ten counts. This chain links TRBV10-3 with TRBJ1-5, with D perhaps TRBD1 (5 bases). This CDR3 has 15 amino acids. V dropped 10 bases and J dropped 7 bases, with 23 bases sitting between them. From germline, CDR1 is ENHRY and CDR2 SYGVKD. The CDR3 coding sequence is TGTGCCAGTGAGTCCGGACCGCAGGGAGAACAGCCCCAGCATTTT. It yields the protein CASESGPQGEQPQHF.

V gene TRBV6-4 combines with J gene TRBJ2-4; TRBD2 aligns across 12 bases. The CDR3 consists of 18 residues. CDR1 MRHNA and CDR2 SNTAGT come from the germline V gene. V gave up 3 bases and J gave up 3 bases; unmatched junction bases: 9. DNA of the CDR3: TGTGCCAGCAGTGATCGAACCCGGACTAGCGGGGACAAAAACATTCAGTACTTC. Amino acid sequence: CASSDRTRTSGDKNIQYF.

CDR3 amino acids: CATSDLWDTQYF. CDR3 nucleotide sequence: TGTGCCACCAGTGATTTATGGGATACGCAGTATTTT. The chain has TRBV24-1 and TRBJ2-3; no reliable D call. CDR1 is KGHDR and CDR2 is SFDVKD in the germline V gene. This CDR3 contains 12 residues. Trimming took off 1 base at V and 6 bases at J, with 4 bases between the two ends.

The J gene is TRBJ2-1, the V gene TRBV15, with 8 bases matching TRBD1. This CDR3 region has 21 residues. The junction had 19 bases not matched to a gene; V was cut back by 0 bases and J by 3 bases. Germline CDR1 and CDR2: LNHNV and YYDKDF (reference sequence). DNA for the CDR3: TGTGCCACCAGCAGAGATCCCCTTCGGGACAGGCTTTTAAGAGTCTACAATGAGCAGTTCTTC. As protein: CATSRDPLRDRLLRVYNEQFF.

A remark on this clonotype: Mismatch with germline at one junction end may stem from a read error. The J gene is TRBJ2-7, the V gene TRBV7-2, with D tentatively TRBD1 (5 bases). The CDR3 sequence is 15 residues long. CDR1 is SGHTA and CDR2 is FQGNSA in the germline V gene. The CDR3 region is CAGSLEAGFLSEQYF. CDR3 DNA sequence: TGTGCCGGCAGCTTAGAAGCAGGGTTTTTAAGCGAGCAGTACTTC.

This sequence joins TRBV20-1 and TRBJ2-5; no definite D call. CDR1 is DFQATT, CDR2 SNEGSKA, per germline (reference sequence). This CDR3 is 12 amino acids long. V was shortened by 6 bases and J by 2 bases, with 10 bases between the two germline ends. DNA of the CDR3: TGCAGTGCCCCCGTCCAGCAAGAGACCCAGTACTTC. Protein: CSAPVQQETQYF.

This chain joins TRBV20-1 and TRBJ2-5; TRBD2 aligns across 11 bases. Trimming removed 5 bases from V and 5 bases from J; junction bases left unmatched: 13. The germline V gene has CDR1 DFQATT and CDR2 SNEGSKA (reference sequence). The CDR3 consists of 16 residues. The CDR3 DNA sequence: TGCAGTGCTGCACCCCTTAGCGGGAGGGTTTGGGAGACCCAGTACTTC. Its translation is CSAAPLSGRVWETQYF.

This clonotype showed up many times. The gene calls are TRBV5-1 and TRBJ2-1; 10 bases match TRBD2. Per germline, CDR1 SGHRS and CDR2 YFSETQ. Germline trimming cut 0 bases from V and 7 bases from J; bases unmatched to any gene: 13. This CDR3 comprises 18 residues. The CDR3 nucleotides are TGCGCCAGCAGCTTGGCCAAGTCTAGCGGGGGCGGCGGGAATGAGCAGTTCTTC. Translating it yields CASSLAKSSGGGGNEQFF.

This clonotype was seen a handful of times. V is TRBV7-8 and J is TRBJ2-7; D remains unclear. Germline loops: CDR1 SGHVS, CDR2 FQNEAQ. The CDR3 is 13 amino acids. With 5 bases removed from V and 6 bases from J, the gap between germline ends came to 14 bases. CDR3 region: CASSGKLDLEQYV. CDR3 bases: TGTGCCAGCAGCGGAAAGCTAGACCTCGAGCAGTACGTC.

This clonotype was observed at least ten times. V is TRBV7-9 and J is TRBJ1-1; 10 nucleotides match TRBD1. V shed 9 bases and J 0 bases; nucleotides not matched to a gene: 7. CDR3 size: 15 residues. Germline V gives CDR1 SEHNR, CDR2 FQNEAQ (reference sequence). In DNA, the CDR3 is TGTGCCAGTAGGGACAGGGGCGTTCTGAACACTGAAGCTTTCTTT. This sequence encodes CASRDRGVLNTEAFF.